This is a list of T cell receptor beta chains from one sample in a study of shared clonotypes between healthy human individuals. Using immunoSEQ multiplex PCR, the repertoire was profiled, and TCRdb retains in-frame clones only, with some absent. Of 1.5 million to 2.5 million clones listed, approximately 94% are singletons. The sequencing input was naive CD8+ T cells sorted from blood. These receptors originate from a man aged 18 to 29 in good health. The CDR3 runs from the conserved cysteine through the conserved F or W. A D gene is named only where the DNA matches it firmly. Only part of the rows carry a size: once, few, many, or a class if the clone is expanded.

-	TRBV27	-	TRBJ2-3	CASRRDNTDTQYF	TGTGCCAGCAGGCGGGACAACACAGATACGCAGTATTTT
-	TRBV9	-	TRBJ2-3	CASSAMAPAALGNTQYF	TGTGCCAGCAGCGCGATGGCCCCGGCAGCTTTGGGAAATACGCAGTATTTT
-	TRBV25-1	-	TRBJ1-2	CASSEFEGPGNYGYTF	TGTGCCAGCAGTGAATTTGAAGGGCCAGGTAACTATGGCTACACCTTC
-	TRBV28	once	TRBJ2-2	CASTRVAGGAGELFF	TGTGCCAGCACGAGGGTAGCTGGAGGCGCCGGGGAGCTGTTTTTT
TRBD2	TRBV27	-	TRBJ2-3	CASSLFGGGSTDTQYF	TGTGCCAGCAGTTTGTTCGGCGGGGGGAGCACAGATACGCAGTATTTT
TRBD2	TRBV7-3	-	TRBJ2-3	CASSLEGTSWADTQYF	TGTGCCAGCAGCTTAGAGGGGACTAGCTGGGCAGATACGCAGTATTTT
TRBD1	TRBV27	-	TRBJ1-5	CASSLGRGPNQPQHF	TGTGCCAGCAGTTTAGGCAGGGGGCCCAATCAGCCCCAGCATTTT
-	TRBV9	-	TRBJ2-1	CASSVEGGRDEQFF	TGTGCCAGCAGCGTAGAAGGGGGTAGAGATGAGCAGTTCTTC
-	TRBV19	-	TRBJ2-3	CASSDDRFTDTQYF	TGTGCCAGTAGTGACGACAGGTTCACAGATACGCAGTATTTT
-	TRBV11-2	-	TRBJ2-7	CASSFTSGSYEQYF	TGTGCCAGCAGCTTTACGTCCGGTTCCTACGAGCAGTACTTC
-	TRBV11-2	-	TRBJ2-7	CASSLVGGGPLYEQYF	TGTGCCAGCAGCTTAGTAGGAGGGGGACCTCTCTACGAGCAGTACTTC
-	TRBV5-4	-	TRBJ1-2	CASSWGSTNYGYTF	TGTGCCAGCAGCTGGGGGTCGACTAACTATGGCTACACCTTC
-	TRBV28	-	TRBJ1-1	CASSFVTGSEAFF	TGTGCCAGCAGTTTTGTAACAGGATCTGAAGCTTTCTTT
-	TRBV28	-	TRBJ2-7	CASNRGAGNYEQYF	TGTGCCAGCAATAGAGGGGCCGGAAACTACGAGCAGTACTTC
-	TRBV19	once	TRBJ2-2	CASSIDTEARIVSGELFF	TGTGCCAGTAGTATCGACACAGAGGCGAGGATTGTAAGCGGGGAGCTGTTTTTT
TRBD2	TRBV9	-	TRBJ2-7	CASSTGLATYEQYF	TGTGCCAGCAGCACGGGACTAGCGACCTACGAGCAGTACTTC
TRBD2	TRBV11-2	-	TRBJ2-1	CASSSSGREYNEQFF	TGTGCCAGCAGCTCTAGCGGGAGAGAGTACAATGAGCAGTTCTTC
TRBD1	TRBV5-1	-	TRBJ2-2	CASSSQDRGHTGELFF	TGCGCCAGCAGCAGCCAGGACAGGGGGCACACCGGGGAGCTGTTTTTT
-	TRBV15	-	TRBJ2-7	CATSRAEAGYEQYF	TGTGCCACCAGCAGAGCCGAGGCGGGTTACGAGCAGTACTTC
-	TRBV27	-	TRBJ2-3	CASRPLVADTQYF	TGTGCCAGCAGACCACTAGTTGCAGATACGCAGTATTTT
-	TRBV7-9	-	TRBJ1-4	CASTLVGGDTNEKLFF	TGTGCCAGCACCCTCGTGGGGGGCGATACTAATGAAAAACTGTTTTTT
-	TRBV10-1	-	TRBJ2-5	CASSERAGQETQYF	TGCGCCAGCAGTGAGAGGGCGGGACAAGAGACCCAGTACTTC
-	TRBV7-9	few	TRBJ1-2	CASSLLEPRDGYTF	TGTGCCAGCAGCTTATTGGAACCGAGGGATGGCTACACCTTC
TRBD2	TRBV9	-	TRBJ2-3	CASSVAGGRAEGDTQYF	TGTGCCAGCAGCGTAGCAGGCGGGAGGGCCGAGGGAGATACGCAGTATTTT
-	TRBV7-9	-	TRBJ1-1	CASSPLNTEAFF	TGTGCCAGCAGCCCCCTGAACACTGAAGCTTTCTTT
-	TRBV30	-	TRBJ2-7	CAWSSGTTYEQYF	TGTGCCTGGAGTAGCGGAACAACCTACGAGCAGTACTTC
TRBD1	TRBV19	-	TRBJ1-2	CASSAGQGRNGYTF	TGTGCCAGTAGTGCTGGACAGGGGAGGAATGGCTACACCTTC
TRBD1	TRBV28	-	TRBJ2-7	CASRETGTGAYEQYF	TGTGCCAGCAGGGAAACCGGGACAGGGGCTTACGAGCAGTACTTC
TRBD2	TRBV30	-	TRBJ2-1	CAWIPLAGGPDEQFF	TGTGCCTGGATTCCGCTAGCGGGAGGGCCTGATGAGCAGTTCTTC
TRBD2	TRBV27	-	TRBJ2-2	CASSSGLAGGPFVTGELFF	TGTGCCAGCAGCTCGGGACTAGCGGGGGGGCCGTTCGTCACCGGGGAGCTGTTTTTT
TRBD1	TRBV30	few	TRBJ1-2	CAWSILGTGLVGGYTF	TGTGCCTGGAGTATCCTCGGGACAGGGCTAGTAGGGGGCTACACCTTC
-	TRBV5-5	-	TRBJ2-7	CASSLAGNEQYF	TGTGCCAGCAGCTTGGCAGGGAACGAGCAGTACTTC
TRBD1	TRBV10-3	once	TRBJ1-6	CAISERGRRDNNSPLHF	TGTGCCATCAGTGAGAGGGGGCGTAGAGACAATAATTCACCCCTCCACTTT
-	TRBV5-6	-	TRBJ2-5	CASSSRTEQETQYF	TGTGCCAGCAGCTCCAGGACAGAACAAGAGACCCAGTACTTC
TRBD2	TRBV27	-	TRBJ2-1	CASSVLAGDYNEQFF	TGTGCCAGCAGTGTGCTGGCGGGAGATTACAATGAGCAGTTCTTC
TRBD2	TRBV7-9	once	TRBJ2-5	CASNGFGLADETQYF	TGTGCCAGCAACGGGTTCGGACTAGCGGATGAGACCCAGTACTTC
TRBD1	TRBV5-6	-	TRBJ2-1	CASSLDRGNEQFF	TGTGCCAGCAGCTTGGACAGGGGAAATGAGCAGTTCTTC
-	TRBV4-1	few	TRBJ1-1	CASSQAQNTEAFF	TGCGCCAGCAGCCAAGCCCAGAACACTGAAGCTTTCTTT
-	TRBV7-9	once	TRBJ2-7	CASSFEGFGTYEQYF	TGTGCCAGCAGCTTTGAAGGGTTCGGAACCTACGAGCAGTACTTC
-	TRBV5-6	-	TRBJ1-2	CASSRLGGSNYGYTF	TGTGCCAGCAGCCGGCTCGGGGGGTCCAACTATGGCTACACCTTC
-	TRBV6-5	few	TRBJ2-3	CASSYSGTDTQYF	TGTGCCAGCAGTTACTCCGGGACAGATACGCAGTATTTT
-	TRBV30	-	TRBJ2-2	CAWQEGGANTGELFF	TGTGCCTGGCAAGAGGGTGGGGCCAACACCGGGGAGCTGTTTTTT
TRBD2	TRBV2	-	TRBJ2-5	CASSETSGGLQETQYF	TGTGCCAGCAGTGAGACTAGCGGGGGCCTACAAGAGACCCAGTACTTC
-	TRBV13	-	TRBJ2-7	CASTFGTVGYEQYF	TGTGCCAGCACCTTCGGAACAGTTGGCTACGAGCAGTACTTC
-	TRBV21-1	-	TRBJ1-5	CASSNGRCPPFPINQPQHF	TGTGCCAGCAGCAACGGCCGATGCCCCCCCTTCCCCATCAATCAGCCCCAGCATTTT
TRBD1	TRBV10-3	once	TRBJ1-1	CAISEFEVTGKPEAFF	TGTGCCATCAGTGAATTTGAGGTGACAGGGAAACCTGAAGCTTTCTTT
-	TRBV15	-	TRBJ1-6	CATSRDRGVGSPLHF	TGTGCCACCAGCAGAGATAGGGGGGTAGGCTCACCCCTCCACTTT
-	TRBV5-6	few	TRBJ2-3	CASSLDYTDTQYF	TGTGCCAGCAGCTTGGACTACACAGATACGCAGTATTTT
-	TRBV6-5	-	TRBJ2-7	CASSYGTDPYEQYF	TGTGCCAGCAGTTACGGGACTGACCCCTACGAGCAGTACTTC
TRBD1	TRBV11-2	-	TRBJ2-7	CASSLGRQGAYEQYF	TGTGCCAGCAGCTTAGGCCGACAGGGGGCCTACGAGCAGTACTTC
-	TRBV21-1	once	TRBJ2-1	CASSNDGGDLPFF	TGTGCCAGCAGCAACGACGGCGGAGACCTCCCGTTCTTC
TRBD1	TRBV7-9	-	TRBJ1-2	CASDRVHGYTF	TGTGCCAGCGACAGGGTCCATGGCTACACCTTC
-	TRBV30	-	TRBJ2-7	CAWSQGFEQYF	TGTGCCTGGAGTCAGGGGTTCGAGCAGTACTTC
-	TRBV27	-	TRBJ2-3	CASSLQASPGDTQYF	TGTGCCAGCAGTTTACAGGCGTCACCAGGAGATACGCAGTATTTT
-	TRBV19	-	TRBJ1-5	CASSISSNQPQHF	TGTGCCAGTAGTATTTCATCCAATCAGCCCCAGCATTTT
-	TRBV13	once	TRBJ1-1	CASSLGMNTEAFF	TGTGCCAGCAGCCTCGGCATGAACACTGAAGCTTTCTTT
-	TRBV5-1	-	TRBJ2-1	CASSLVLGLDNEQFF	TGCGCCAGCAGCTTGGTGCTGGGGCTGGATAATGAGCAGTTCTTC
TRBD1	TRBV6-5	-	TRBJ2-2	CASSSSGTGRTGELFF	TGTGCCAGCAGTTCCTCCGGGACAGGGCGTACCGGGGAGCTGTTTTTT
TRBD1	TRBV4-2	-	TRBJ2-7	CASSQEDRGLRNDEQYF	TGTGCCAGCAGTCAAGAAGACAGGGGGCTAAGAAACGACGAGCAGTACTTC
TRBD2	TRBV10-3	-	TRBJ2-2	CAISPPPGSGRDGELFF	TGTGCCATCAGTCCACCACCCGGGAGCGGGAGGGACGGGGAGCTGTTTTTT